The clone carrying this T cell receptor (beta chain) has just a few counts. The antigen is undetermined. Sequenced material consisted of expressed TCRB transcripts (all of the isolated RNA was reverse transcribed). Method: immunoSEQ multiplex PCR; TCRdb's copy keeps in-frame clones and lacks some. This table has some 900,000 clones, around a sixth appearing once. This record belongs to a study of beta chain features in type 1 diabetes. The wider study: Patients did not differ from healthy donors in age, gender or cell yield.

Central memory, naive, regulatory and stem cell-like memory CD4+ cells were sorted by CD45RO/CCR7/CD25/CD127/CD95/CD27. Study-wide points: Patients' naive, central memory and Treg TCRB repertoires seemed closer to one another than those of healthy donors. For Type 1 diabetes patients, all four CD4+ subsets carried TCRB CDR3s that were moderately but significantly shorter.

The CDR3 extends over 15 amino acids. Trimming at V came to 3 bases and at J to 7 bases, leaving 7 bases not matched to a gene. Germline V gene sequence: CDR1 KGHSH, CDR2 LQKENI. The sequence was collected from a woman younger than 30 in good health. The V and J genes are TRBV18 and TRBJ2-1; 9 nucleotides line up with TRBD2. Sequencing input: naive CD4+ T cells from blood. The CDR3 here is CASSPYSGSANEQFF. The CDR3 DNA sequence: TGTGCCAGCTCACCTTATAGCGGGAGTGCGAATGAGCAGTTCTTC.